One and the same sample provided the 17 T cell receptor beta chains below, sequenced in a study of T cell responses to AZD1222 COVID-19 vaccine. Method: immunoSEQ multiplex PCR; TCRdb's copy keeps in-frame clones and lacks some. This sample carries roughly 140,000 clones, approximately 88% of them seen once, and the ten largest clones take 3% to 4%. The sample consisted of peripheral blood, taken on day 0 of MenACWY control vaccination. All receptors come from an adult in good health.

CDR3: CASSRDYGYTF. As DNA, the CDR3 is TGCGCCAGCAGCAGGGACTATGGCTACACCTTC. The J gene is TRBJ1-2, the V gene TRBV5-1, with D uncertain. V was pared by 4 bases and J by 3 bases, with 4 bases between. The CDR3 length is 11 residues. Germline-derived CDR1 and CDR2 are SGHRS and YFSETQ.

The chain links TRBV9 to TRBJ2-5, with unresolved D. Trimming took 3 bases from V and 2 from J, leaving 8 bases between them. CDR1 and CDR2 (germline): SGDLS, YYNGEE. This CDR3 has 13 amino acids. In DNA, the CDR3 is TGTGCCAGCAGCGCCAACACACAAGAGACCCAGTACTTC. Protein sequence: CASSANTQETQYF.

The chain carries TRBV6-5 and TRBJ1-1, with TRBD1 identical over 7 bases. V dropped 5 bases and J dropped 3; count of bases not matched to a gene: 9. Germline V CDR1 and CDR2: MNHEY, SVGAGI. This CDR3 region has 15 residues. The CDR3, as DNA: TGTGCCAGCAGTCCACGACAGGGTTGGGACACTGAAGCTTTCTTT. Encoded protein: CASSPRQGWDTEAFF.

This chain's CDR3 is CASSERQDTDTQYF. CDR3 nucleotides: TGTGCCAGCAGTGAACGACAGGACACAGATACGCAGTATTTT. The gene calls are TRBV6-1 and TRBJ2-3; perhaps TRBD1 as D (6 bases). Germline lookup yields CDR1 MNHNS and CDR2 SASEGT. This CDR3 is built from 14 residues. V was cut by 2 bases and J by 2 bases, with 8 bases left in between.

The rearrangement joins TRBV5-5 to TRBJ2-3; D is undetermined. This CDR3 region has 15 residues. Germline V gene data show CDR1 as SGHKS and CDR2 as YYEKEE (reference sequence). The V end was cut by 6 bases, the J end by 2 bases, with 16 bases between. The CDR3 sequence: CASTAWSAITDTQYF. In DNA form, the CDR3 reads TGTGCCAGCACCGCTTGGTCTGCGATCACAGATACGCAGTATTTT.

The chain employs TRBV18 and TRBJ2-6; 9 bases align to TRBD1. The germline V gene encodes CDR1 KGHSH and CDR2 LQKENI. The CDR3 contains 14 residues. V lost 8 bases, J lost 4 bases, and 3 bases stayed unmatched. In DNA form, the CDR3 reads TGTGCCAGCCGGGACAGGGCCGGGGCCAACGTCCTGACTTTC. Residues: CASRDRAGANVLTF.

The chain employs TRBV7-9 and TRBJ1-2; TRBD1 matches at 8 bases. V shed 5 bases, J shed 5 bases, and the junction held 10 bases outside the gene matches. The CDR3 consists of 15 residues. Germline CDR1 is SEHNR and CDR2 is FQNEAQ (reference sequence). In DNA form, the CDR3 reads TGTGCCAGCAGCCGTCGAACAGGGGGGCCTTATGGCTACACCTTC. Its translation: CASSRRTGGPYGYTF. The full variable domain, completed using reference TRBV7-9 and TRBJ1-2, is DTGVSQNPRHKITKRGQNVTFRCDPISEHNRLYWYRQTLGQGPEFLTYFQNEAQLEKSRLLSDRFSAERPKGSFSTLEIQRTEQGDSAMYLCASSRRTGGPYGYTFGSGTRLTVV.

This sequence joins TRBV5-8 and TRBJ1-5; D gene ambiguous. The CDR3 is 15 residues long. Trimming removed 0 bases from V and 0 bases from J, with 7 bases in between. Per germline, CDR1 SGHTS and CDR2 YDEGEE. The CDR3 DNA follows: TGTGCCAGCAGCTTGGGGGGATATAGCAATCAGCCCCAGCATTTT. It is translated as CASSLGGYSNQPQHF.

V usage is TRBV27 and J usage is TRBJ1-5; no definite D call. V lost 2 bases and J 4 bases, leaving 9 bases between the germline ends. This CDR3 region has 14 residues. Germline lookup yields CDR1 MNHEY and CDR2 SMNVEV (reference sequence). The CDR3 nucleotides read TGTGCCAGCAGTTTAGGACTGTTAAATCAGCCCCAGCATTTT. It specifies CASSLGLLNQPQHF.

The gene calls are TRBV18 and TRBJ2-3; D ambiguous. The CDR3 sequence is 16 residues long. Germline CDR1 KGHSH, CDR2 LQKENI. Trimming removed 0 bases at V and 0 bases at J, with 10 bases between. CDR3 bases: TGTGCCAGCTCACCACCGTACCCCCGAAGCACAGATACGCAGTATTTT. Encoded protein: CASSPPYPRSTDTQYF.

This chain joins TRBV5-1 and TRBJ1-1; possibly TRBD1 for D (5 bases). The CDR3 has 16 amino acids. Trimming pared 0 bases from V and 3 bases from J, leaving 15 bases between. The germline gives CDR1 SGHRS, CDR2 YFSETQ. The CDR3 loop is CASSLGAGGGDTEAFF. As DNA, the CDR3 is TGCGCCAGCAGCTTGGGAGCGGGCGGGGGAGACACTGAAGCTTTCTTT.

The V gene is TRBV3-1 (or the pseudogene TRBV3-2), the J gene TRBJ1-2; no clear D. The germline CDR1 and CDR2 sequences are LGHDT and YNNKEL (reference sequence). The CDR3 consists of 14 residues. V lost 0 bases to trimming and J lost 4 bases, with 9 bases between them. The CDR3 DNA is TGTGCCAGCAGCCAAGATAAGGGTAGCTATGGCTACACCTTC. Amino acid sequence: CASSQDKGSYGYTF.

This chain uses TRBV6-5 with TRBJ2-7; unclear D gene. Germline V gene lookup returns CDR1 MNHEY and CDR2 SVGAGI. The ends were cut back, 6 bases at V and 0 bases at J, with 12 bases in the middle. This CDR3 comprises 14 residues. DNA for the CDR3: TGTGCCAGCAGGTGGACGGTTAGCTCCTACGAGCAGTACTTC. Encoded protein: CASRWTVSSYEQYF.

This clone was seen more than once but under ten times. This sequence joins TRBV29-1 and TRBJ1-4, with D possibly matching TRBD1 (6 bases). Between the trimmed V and J ends, which lost 7 bases and 4 bases, there was a span of 16 bases. The CDR3 has 14 amino acids. Germline CDR1 reads SQVTM; CDR2 reads ANQGSEA. CDR3: CSAGQSYSNEKLFF. The CDR3 DNA reads TGCAGCGCCGGACAGAGCTACAGTAATGAAAAACTGTTTTTT.

The chain combines TRBV9 with TRBJ1-6; D may be TRBD1 (5 bases). Trimming took 0 bases from V and 8 from J, leaving 12 bases between them. The CDR3 length is 15 residues. The germline gives CDR1 SGDLS, CDR2 YYNGEE. The CDR3: CASSVDGRVDSPLHF. For the CDR3, the DNA is TGTGCCAGCAGCGTAGATGGCAGGGTGGATTCACCCCTCCACTTT.

In this sample, this clone turned up once. The chain links TRBV7-6 to TRBJ1-1; D not certain. The germline V and J ends were trimmed by 5 bases and 2 bases, with 15 bases remaining between them. There are 15 residues in the CDR3. From germline, CDR1 is SGHVS and CDR2 FNYEAQ. The CDR3 DNA is TGTGCCAGCAGCCCCCTAGGTGGGGTAAACACTGAAGCTTTCTTT. This encodes CASSPLGGVNTEAFF.

The chain carries TRBV7-2 and TRBJ2-7; 10 nucleotides match TRBD1. CDR1 is SGHTA and CDR2 is FQGNSA in the germline V gene. With V trimmed by 0 bases and J by 2 bases, 10 bases remained unmatched. The CDR3 runs 18 residues. In nucleotides, the CDR3 is TGTGCCAGCAGCTTAGCCGTGACAGGGGGCGGACTACCCTACGAGCAGTACTTC. Translation: CASSLAVTGGGLPYEQYF.